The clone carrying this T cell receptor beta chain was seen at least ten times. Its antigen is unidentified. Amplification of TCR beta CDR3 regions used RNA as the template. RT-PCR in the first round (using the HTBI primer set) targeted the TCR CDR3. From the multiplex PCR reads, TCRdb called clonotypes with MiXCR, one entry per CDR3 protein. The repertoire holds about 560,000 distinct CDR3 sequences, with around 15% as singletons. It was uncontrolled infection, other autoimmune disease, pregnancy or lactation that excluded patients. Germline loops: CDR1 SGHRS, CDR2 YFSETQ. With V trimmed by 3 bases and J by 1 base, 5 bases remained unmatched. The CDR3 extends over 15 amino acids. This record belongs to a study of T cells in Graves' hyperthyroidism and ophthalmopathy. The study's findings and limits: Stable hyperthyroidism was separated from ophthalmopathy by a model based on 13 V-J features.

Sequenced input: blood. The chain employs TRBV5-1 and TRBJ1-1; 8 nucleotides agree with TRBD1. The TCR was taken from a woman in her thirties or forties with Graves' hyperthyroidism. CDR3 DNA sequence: TGCGCCAGCAGCTCCCAGGGGGCAACGAACACTGAAGCTTTCTTT. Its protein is CASSSQGATNTEAFF.